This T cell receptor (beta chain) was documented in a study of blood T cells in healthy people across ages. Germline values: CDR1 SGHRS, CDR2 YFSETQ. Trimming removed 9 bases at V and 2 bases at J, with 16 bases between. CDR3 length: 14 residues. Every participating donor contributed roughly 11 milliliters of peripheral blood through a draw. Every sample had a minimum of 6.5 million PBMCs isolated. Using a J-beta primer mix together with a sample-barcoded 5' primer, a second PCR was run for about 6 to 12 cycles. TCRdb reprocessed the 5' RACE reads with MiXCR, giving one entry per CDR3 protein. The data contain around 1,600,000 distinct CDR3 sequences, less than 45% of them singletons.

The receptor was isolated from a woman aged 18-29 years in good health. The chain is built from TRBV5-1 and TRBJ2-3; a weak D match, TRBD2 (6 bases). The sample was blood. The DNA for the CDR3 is TGCGCCACCAGGGAGGCCCGATACACAGATACGCAGTATTTT. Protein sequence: CATREARYTDTQYF.